Listed here are 18 T cell receptor beta chains from one sample, sequenced in a study of T cell changes during pregnancy in multiple sclerosis. Repertoires were generated with immunoSEQ multiplex PCR, while TCRdb's copy carries only in-frame clones and drops some. The repertoire consists of tens of thousands of clones, with just over 85% occurring once and the leading ten covering approximately 8%. Sequenced here: CD8+ T cells from peripheral blood mononuclear cells, sampled in the first trimester of pregnancy. These receptors originate from a female donor in good health, enrolled as a control in a pregnancy study.

DNA for the CDR3: TGTGCCAGCAGCTTAGCACTCTCGGGAGATGAGCAGTTCTTC. Translated, it gives CASSLALSGDEQFF. The chain couples TRBV7-6 to TRBJ2-1; tentatively, D is TRBD2 (6 bases). Germline V gene data show CDR1 as SGHVS and CDR2 as FNYEAQ. The CDR3 is 14 residues long. V lost 0 bases and J 8 bases, leaving 11 bases between the germline ends. The full variable domain, in which reference TRBV7-6 and TRBJ2-1 provide the parts outside the CDR3, is GAGVSQSPRYKVTKRGQDVALRCDPISGHVSLYWYRQALGQGPEFLTYFNYEAQQDKSGLPNDRFSAERPEGSISTLTIQRTEQRDSAMYRCASSLALSGDEQFFGPGTRLTVL.

This clone was counted once. The gene calls are TRBV5-1 and TRBJ1-2; 8 nucleotides line up with TRBD1. V dropped 0 bases and J dropped 11; count of bases not matched to a gene: 9. Looked up from germline, CDR1 is SGHRS and CDR2 is YFSETQ. This CDR3 is 14 amino acids long. CDR3 bases: TGCGCCAGCAGCTTGGATGGGACAGGCTATAATTACACCTTC. Its protein is CASSLDGTGYNYTF.

V and J are TRBV13 and TRBJ1-2; D is unclear. The CDR3 runs to 13 residues. CDR1 is PRHDT, CDR2 FYEKMQ, per germline (reference sequence). Between the trimmed V and J ends, which lost 1 base and 8 bases, there was a span of 11 bases. The CDR3 bases are TGTGCCAGCAGCTTAGAAGGGCGCGGGGGCTACACCTTC. It encodes CASSLEGRGGYTF.

The V and J genes are TRBV4-3 and TRBJ1-1; no clear D gene. Germline V gene sequence: CDR1 LGHNA, CDR2 YSLEER. The V gene lost 0 bases and the J gene lost 5 bases, with 19 bases spanning the gap. CDR3 length equals 17 residues. CDR3 nucleotide sequence: TGCGCCAGCAGCCAAGATGGCTTGTCGGGGTTCCTAACTGAAGCTTTCTTT. It yields the protein CASSQDGLSGFLTEAFF.

The chain recombines TRBV6-6 with TRBJ2-3; D call uncertain. In germline, CDR1 is MNHNY, CDR2 SVGAGI (reference sequence). The CDR3 spans 11 residues. The V end lost 6 bases, the J end lost 2 bases, and 3 bases lay between the germline ends. CDR3 DNA sequence: TGTGCCAGCAGATACACAGATACGCAGTATTTT. Translating it yields CASRYTDTQYF.

The V gene is TRBV5-8, the J gene TRBJ2-7, with 7 bases that match TRBD1. CDR1 is SGHTS, CDR2 YDEGEE, per germline. The CDR3 consists of 12 residues. V lost 3 bases and J lost 6; bases outside the gene matches: 3. This CDR3 is CASSSYRGEQYF. The CDR3 coding sequence is TGTGCCAGCAGCTCCTACAGGGGCGAGCAGTACTTC.

The genes are TRBV19 and TRBJ1-1; 8 bases align to TRBD1. This CDR3 has 14 residues. CDR1 and CDR2 (germline): LNHDA, SQIVND (reference sequence). V trimming: 7 bases; J trimming: 7 bases; junction bases outside the gene matches: 11. The CDR3 region has the DNA TGTGCCAGTAATCATCCGGACAGGGAACGTGAAGCTTTCTTT. Its protein product is CASNHPDREREAFF.

This clone was recorded once. The chain employs TRBV5-1 and TRBJ1-1; no definite D call. The length of the CDR3 is 14 residues. Germline values: CDR1 SGHRS, CDR2 YFSETQ. The V gene lost 0 bases and the J gene lost 2 bases, with 8 bases spanning the gap. The CDR3 spells CASSLELLNTEAFF. In nucleotides, the CDR3 is TGCGCCAGCAGCTTGGAGCTCTTAAACACTGAAGCTTTCTTT.

V usage is TRBV28 and J usage is TRBJ2-1, with D perhaps matching TRBD2 (5 bases). Trimming cost V 2 bases and J 0 bases, with 14 bases left between them. CDR1 MDHEN and CDR2 SYDVKM come from the germline V gene. The CDR3 loop spans 17 amino acids. CDR3 DNA sequence: TGTGCCAGCAGTTTAGCCAGGCTGGGGAGCTCCTACAATGAGCAGTTCTTC. Translation gives CASSLARLGSSYNEQFF.

This clone occurred once. The rearrangement uses TRBV11-2 and TRBJ2-2; D is unclear. The germline V gene has CDR1 SGHAT and CDR2 FQNNGV. V dropped 3 bases and J dropped 3 bases, with 5 bases sitting between them. CDR3 length: 13 amino acids. The CDR3 coding sequence is TGTGCCAGCAGCTTTGGAGACACCGGGGAGCTGTTTTTT. This gives the protein CASSFGDTGELFF.

The chain has TRBV10-3 and TRBJ2-7; 7 bases map to TRBD2. With V trimmed by 3 bases and J by 4 bases, 3 bases remained unmatched. Germline CDR1 ENHRY, CDR2 SYGVKD. CDR3 size: 13 residues. CDR3 sequence reads: CAISETGGYEQYF. CDR3 DNA: TGTGCCATCAGTGAAACGGGGGGTTACGAGCAGTACTTC.

The chain joins TRBV28 to TRBJ2-2, with TRBD2 matching 10 bases. There are 16 residues in the CDR3. From germline, CDR1 is MDHEN and CDR2 SYDVKM. Trimming cost V 6 bases and J 1 base; bases outside gene matches: 5. CDR3 in amino acids: CASSPPSGGNTGELFF. The DNA of the CDR3 is TGTGCCAGCAGCCCTCCTAGCGGGGGGAACACCGGGGAGCTGTTTTTT.

Here the CDR3 reads CASSSAGQGASPLHF. The CDR3 nucleotides read TGTGCCAGCAGCTCTGCGGGGCAGGGGGCTTCACCCCTCCACTTT. This chain joins TRBV7-3 and TRBJ1-6; 8 bases align to TRBD1. Looked up from germline, CDR1 is SGHTA and CDR2 is FQGTGA. V was clipped by 4 bases and J by 9 bases; unmatched bases: 8. The CDR3 is 15 amino acids. Using reference TRBV7-3 and TRBJ1-6 for the parts outside the CDR3, the full variable domain is GAGVSQTPSNKVTEKGKYVELRCDPISGHTALYWYRQSLGQGPEFLIYFQGTGAADDSGLPNDRFFAVRPEGSVSTLKIQRTERGDSAVYLCASSSAGQGASPLHFGNGTRLTVT.

The chain employs TRBV4-3 and TRBJ2-2; D perhaps matches TRBD1 (5 bases). CDR1 is LGHNA, CDR2 YSLEER, per germline. This CDR3 is built from 17 residues. The V end lost 4 bases, the J end lost 2 bases, and 17 bases lay between the germline ends. The CDR3 bases are TGCGCCAGCAGCCTCTTTGGGGCAGGGATAAACACCGGGGAGCTGTTTTTT. Its protein product is CASSLFGAGINTGELFF.

This clone came up a few times. The rearrangement joins TRBV28 to TRBJ1-1; 7 positions match TRBD1. CDR3 length: 14 amino acids. Trimming at V came to 5 bases and at J to 2 bases, leaving 5 bases not matched to a gene. Germline loops: CDR1 MDHEN, CDR2 SYDVKM. This CDR3 reads CASSPGTANTEAFF. CDR3 sequence (DNA): TGTGCCAGCAGTCCTGGGACAGCAAACACTGAAGCTTTCTTT.

V and J are TRBV27 and TRBJ1-2; D remains ambiguous. From germline, CDR1 is MNHEY and CDR2 SMNVEV (reference sequence). CDR3 length: 13 residues. V was clipped by 7 bases and J by 4 bases, with 13 bases between them. CDR3 DNA sequence: TGTGCCAGCACAAAAAACAAAATCTATGGCTACACCTTC. This translates into CASTKNKIYGYTF.

V and J are TRBV7-6 and TRBJ1-4, with 8 positions matching TRBD1. The V segment lost 4 bases and the J segment 4 bases; nucleotides outside the gene matches: 8. Germline lookup yields CDR1 SGHVS and CDR2 FNYEAQ. The CDR3 loop spans 16 amino acids. CDR3 sequence reads: CASSSRDRSFNEKLFF. DNA of the CDR3: TGTGCCAGCAGCTCCCGGGACAGGAGCTTTAATGAAAAACTGTTTTTT.

The rearrangement links TRBV4-3 to TRBJ2-3; tentatively, D is TRBD1 (5 bases). Between the trimmed V and J ends, which lost 4 bases and 4 bases, there was a span of 9 bases. In germline, CDR1 is LGHNA, CDR2 YSLEER. The CDR3 has 13 residues. The CDR3 nucleotides are TGCGCCAGCAGCCGGAAGGGGTCAGATACGCAGTATTTT. Translating it yields CASSRKGSDTQYF.